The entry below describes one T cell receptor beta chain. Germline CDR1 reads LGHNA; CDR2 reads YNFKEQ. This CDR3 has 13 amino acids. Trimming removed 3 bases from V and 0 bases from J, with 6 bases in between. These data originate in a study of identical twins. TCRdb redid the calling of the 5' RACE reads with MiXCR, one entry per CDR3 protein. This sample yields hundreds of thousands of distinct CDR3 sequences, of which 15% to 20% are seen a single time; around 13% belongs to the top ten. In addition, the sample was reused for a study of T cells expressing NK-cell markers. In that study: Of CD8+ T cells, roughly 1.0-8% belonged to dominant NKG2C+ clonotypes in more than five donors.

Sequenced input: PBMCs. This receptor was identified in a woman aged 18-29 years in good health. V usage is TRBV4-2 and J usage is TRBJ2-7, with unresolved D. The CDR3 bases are TGTGCCAGCAGCCAGGCTAGCTCCTACGAGCAGTACTTC. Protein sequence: CASSQASSYEQYF.